This passage covers 10 T cell receptor beta chains from one sample sequenced in a study of blood T cell repertoires in COVID-19. The repertoire was sequenced with immunoSEQ multiplex PCR; TCRdb's copy has only in-frame clones and lacks some. Of some 99,000 clones listed, around 75% are singletons. The sample taken for sequencing was peripheral blood. The receptors were gathered from a man between 65 and 85 years old with acute or convalescent COVID-19.

J is TRBJ1-2 and V is TRBV9, with D unclear. The CDR3 length is 15 residues. Germline CDR1 is SGDLS and CDR2 is YYNGEE. Between the trimmed V and J ends, which lost 0 bases and 9 bases, there was a span of 18 bases. For the CDR3, the DNA is TGTGCCAGCAGCGTAGCGAGGTCGGCCCCTATGCGCTACACCTTC. It encodes CASSVARSAPMRYTF.

The rearrangement links TRBV10-3 to TRBJ2-7, with a tentative D call TRBD1 (6 bases). Germline values: CDR1 ENHRY, CDR2 SYGVKD. The CDR3 loop spans 11 amino acids. V lost 8 bases to trimming and J lost 6 bases, with 11 bases between them. The CDR3 here is CAIGGMVEQYF. CDR3 sequence (DNA): TGTGCCATCGGGGGCATGGTCGAGCAGTACTTC.

The chain recombines TRBV28 with TRBJ2-1; TRBD1 might be the D (5 bases). Germline CDR1 MDHEN, CDR2 SYDVKM. Trimming removed 3 bases from V and 5 bases from J, with 23 bases in between. The CDR3 contains 18 residues. The CDR3 coding sequence is TGTGCCAGCAGTTTGGTGGGGAAGGGGTCGCGCAATAACAATGAGCAGTTCTTC. Protein product: CASSLVGKGSRNNNEQFF.

The chain employs TRBV4-3 and TRBJ2-3, with D possibly TRBD1 on 6 matching bases. The length of the CDR3 is 16 residues. The V gene's germline CDR1 is LGHNA and CDR2 YSLEER. Trimming stripped 2 bases from V and 1 base from J, with 13 bases between. CDR3 region: CASSQSPTGRTDTQYF. CDR3 nucleotide sequence: TGCGCCAGCAGCCAAAGCCCGACAGGACGCACAGATACGCAGTATTTT.

This clone came up a few times. This chain connects TRBV3-1 (or the pseudogene TRBV3-2) to TRBJ2-7, with D maybe TRBD1 (6 bases). This CDR3 comprises 14 residues. The ends were cut back, 4 bases at V and 2 bases at J, with 12 bases in the middle. Per germline, CDR1 LGHDT and CDR2 YNNKEL (reference sequence). In DNA, the CDR3 is TGTGCCAGCAGCCTCCAGGGGAATACCTACGAGCAGTACTTC. Its protein product is CASSLQGNTYEQYF.

The V and J genes are TRBV28 and TRBJ2-1; 8 bases map to TRBD1. The germline gives CDR1 MDHEN, CDR2 SYDVKM. Trimming cost V 8 bases and J 2 bases; bases outside gene matches: 8. This CDR3 is 15 amino acids long. CDR3 nucleotide sequence: TGTGCCAGCGTCGGACAGGGTTGGCCCTACAATGAGCAGTTCTTC. It translates to CASVGQGWPYNEQFF.

This rearrangement joins TRBV18 to TRBJ2-5, with D uncertain. The V gene lost 5 bases and the J gene lost 1 base, with 8 bases spanning the gap. This CDR3 contains 13 residues. CDR1 is KGHSH and CDR2 is LQKENI in the germline V gene. CDR3 protein: CASSYTVQETQYF. As DNA, the CDR3 is TGTGCCAGCTCATACACAGTCCAAGAGACCCAGTACTTC.

The chain links TRBV28 to TRBJ2-2; 7 bases align to TRBD1. This CDR3 contains 16 residues. Germline V gene lookup returns CDR1 MDHEN and CDR2 SYDVKM. V lost 4 bases to trimming and J lost 0 bases; unmatched junction nucleotides: 5. The CDR3 here is CASSSWDRSNTGELFF. In DNA, the CDR3 is TGTGCCAGCAGTTCCTGGGACAGATCGAACACCGGGGAGCTGTTTTTT. The entire variable domain, with the rest obtained from reference TRBV28 and TRBJ2-2, is as follows: DVKVTQSSRYLVKRTGEKVFLECVQDMDHENMFWYRQDPGLGLRLIYFSYDVKMKEKGDIPEGYSVSREKKERFSLILESASTNQTSMYLCASSSWDRSNTGELFFGEGSRLTVL.

The V call is TRBV28, the J call TRBJ1-2, with D tentatively TRBD1 (5 bases). The ends were cut back, 5 bases at V and 5 bases at J, with 21 bases in the middle. This CDR3 has 16 residues. The germline CDR1 and CDR2 sequences are MDHEN and SYDVKM. The CDR3 is CASSTDDWGPQYGYTF. The DNA of the CDR3 is TGTGCCAGCAGTACGGACGATTGGGGCCCCCAGTATGGCTACACCTTC.

The chain joins TRBV5-1 to TRBJ2-1; TRBD2 matches 7 bases. Trimming cost V 4 bases and J 0 bases; bases outside gene matches: 13. CDR1 SGHRS and CDR2 YFSETQ come from the germline V gene. The CDR3 has 18 amino acids. The CDR3 sequence is CASSLGLLPRSSYNEQFF. In DNA, the CDR3 is TGCGCCAGCAGCCTGGGACTACTTCCCCGGAGCTCCTACAATGAGCAGTTCTTC.